The text below deals with one T cell receptor beta chain. Blood (approximately 2.3 ml) was collected from every donor individually. Total RNA was isolated from whole blood without T cell sorting. Germline CDR1 MGHRA, CDR2 YSYEKL. The CDR3 runs 16 residues. This sample is drawn from a study of monozygotic twins with inflammatory bowel disease. The TCR libraries each used total RNA (approximately 3,300 ng per library). Researchers ran eight separate cDNA reactions for each sample. Using the 5' RACE reads, TCRdb records one entry per CDR3 protein without DNA. This sample's table reports around 140,000 distinct CDR3 sequences.

The sequenced material came from blood. The rearrangement uses TRBV4-1 and TRBJ2-3; TCRdb calls TRBD1, which cannot be checked without DNA. The receptor's source is a human donor with ulcerative colitis or Crohn's disease, or a healthy co-twin of an affected twin (not recorded which). This CDR3 reads CASSHSGTPEVDTQYF.